The 9 T cell receptor beta chains below were found in one sample sequenced in a study of regulatory T cells in long-lasting Graves disease (dated by TCRdb to the early 2020s). Receptor libraries were prepared by multiplex PCR. TCRdb shows the sequencer as Illumina HiSeq 4000. iRepertoire HTBI primers and Arm-PCR amplification of CDR3 regions were used to construct TCR beta libraries. The public reads were run again by TCRdb, first through fastp at Q25 and then through MiXCR, and only productive beta chains were kept. Rows with a matching CDR3 protein are joined into one entry that keeps the most common DNA and genes. The sample contains 500,000 or so distinct CDR3 sequences, around 16% of them found a single time. Around 25% of the sample lies in the top ten. The time point tag for this specimen amounts to: newly diagnosed GD, antithyroid drugs for less than 3 months. For both TCR sequencing and RNA sequencing, RNA was extracted from PBMCs using TRIzol.

These data were also reused for a study on T cells in Graves' hyperthyroidism and ophthalmopathy.

The sample consisted of peripheral blood mononuclear cells (PBMCs), taken at new diagnosis, from a patient treated with antithyroid drugs. The receptors were sampled from a woman in her forties or fifties with Graves disease. Donor details come from another sample of the same person, matched by shared clones.

This clonotype occurred many times. The chain recombines TRBV10-3 with TRBJ2-3; D ambiguous. V lost 3 bases and J 2 bases, leaving 12 bases between the germline ends. Germline lookup yields CDR1 ENHRY and CDR2 SYGVKD. The CDR3 loop spans 15 amino acids. CDR3 amino acids: CAISDSLASTDTQYF. The CDR3 DNA sequence: TGTGCCATCAGTGATAGTCTTGCGTCCACAGATACGCAGTATTTT.

The chain employs TRBV2 and TRBJ2-2, with 11 nucleotides matching TRBD2. Germline CDR1 SNHLY, CDR2 FYNNEI. The trim removed 4 bases at V and 5 bases at J, leaving 3 bases unmatched. The CDR3 extends over 15 amino acids. The CDR3 loop reads CASSGLAGYTGELFF. The CDR3 DNA is TGTGCCAGCAGTGGACTAGCGGGGTATACCGGGGAGCTGTTTTTT.

This clonotype was counted many times. The rearrangement joins TRBV5-1 to TRBJ1-2, with D hard to call. Deletions cut 4 bases from V and 4 bases from J, with 11 bases between. Looked up from germline, CDR1 is SGHRS and CDR2 is YFSETQ. The CDR3 length is 13 residues. The CDR3 region is CASSTSETYGYTF. DNA for the CDR3: TGCGCCAGCAGCACTTCCGAGACCTATGGCTACACCTTC.

This clonotype has at least ten counts. This chain links TRBV10-1 with TRBJ2-2; D not resolved. Looked up from germline, CDR1 is WNHNN and CDR2 is SYGVQD (reference sequence). Between the trimmed V and J ends, which lost 6 bases and 0 bases, there was a span of 8 bases. CDR3 length: 14 amino acids. The CDR3 DNA is TGCGCCAGCAGAGAGCGTGCGAACACCGGGGAGCTGTTTTTT. Residues: CASRERANTGELFF.

This clonotype has a count of ten or more. This chain joins TRBV28 and TRBJ1-2; D may be TRBD1 (5 bases). The V gene's germline CDR1 is MDHEN and CDR2 SYDVKM. V lost 5 bases, J lost 5 bases, and 15 bases lay in between. This CDR3 has 14 residues. The CDR3 sequence: CASSINPGGYGYTF. In DNA form, the CDR3 reads TGTGCCAGCAGTATTAACCCCGGGGGGTATGGCTACACCTTC.

The chain links TRBV4-2 to TRBJ2-7; 9 bases are a match to TRBD2. CDR1 and CDR2 from the germline V gene are LGHNA and YNFKEQ. J lost 2 bases, V lost 0 bases, and 5 bases had no gene match. CDR3 length: 16 amino acids. CDR3 sequence: CASSQDSLAGTYEQYF. The CDR3 DNA reads TGTGCCAGCAGCCAAGATTCGCTAGCGGGGACCTACGAGCAGTACTTC.

This clonotype was observed many times. This chain connects TRBV12-3 or TRBV12-4 to TRBJ1-4; D unclear. The length of the CDR3 is 14 residues. V lost 6 bases and J lost 3, with 11 bases in between. The CDR3 reads CASRTDGSNEKLFF. The CDR3 DNA reads as TGTGCCAGCAGAACCGACGGATCTAATGAAAAACTGTTTTTT.

The chain couples TRBV5-1 to TRBJ1-3, with D unresolved. The germline V gene encodes CDR1 SGHRS and CDR2 YFSETQ. This CDR3 comprises 14 residues. Trimming shortened V by 6 bases and J by 4 bases, and 14 bases separated the two germline ends. The CDR3 sequence is CASTGDLGGNTIYF. The CDR3, as DNA: TGCGCCAGCACCGGTGACCTGGGAGGAAACACCATATATTTT.

The chain joins TRBV7-9 to TRBJ1-5; no firm D call. V was trimmed by 5 bases and J by 6 bases, leaving 11 bases between them. The CDR3 sequence is 13 residues long. CDR1 and CDR2 (germline): SEHNR, FQNEAQ (reference sequence). The CDR3: CASSPSQGQPQHF. The CDR3 nucleotides read TGTGCCAGCAGCCCGTCCCAAGGTCAGCCCCAGCATTTT.